One and the same sample provided the 27 T cell receptor beta chains below, sequenced in a study of control samples from healthy donors and cancer patients. Some clones are missing from TCRdb's copy, which holds only in-frame ones; the method was immunoSEQ multiplex PCR. The sample lists 150,000 to 200,000 clones; about 90% were seen once. Sequenced: blood. These receptors were taken from a woman aged 45-59 years in good health.

This chain connects TRBV18 to TRBJ2-7, with a tentative D call TRBD1 (6 bases). The germline CDR1 and CDR2 sequences are KGHSH and LQKENI. This CDR3 has 14 residues. Trimming pared 3 bases from V and 1 base from J, leaving 10 bases between. The CDR3 loop is CASSPRQESYEQYF. As DNA, the CDR3 is TGTGCCAGCTCACCGAGACAGGAGTCCTACGAGCAGTACTTC.

The rearrangement uses TRBV4-1 and TRBJ2-3; perhaps TRBD1 as D (6 bases). Between the trimmed V and J ends, which lost 3 bases and 0 bases, there was a span of 13 bases. This CDR3 is built from 16 residues. CDR1 is MGHRA, CDR2 YSYEKL, per germline. The CDR3, as DNA: TGCGCCAGCAGCCAGGTGGGACACAAAAGCACAGATACGCAGTATTTT. This codes for CASSQVGHKSTDTQYF.

The V and J genes are TRBV7-8 and TRBJ1-3; TRBD1 matches 7 bases. This CDR3 comprises 15 residues. The germline gives CDR1 SGHVS, CDR2 FQNEAQ. With V trimmed by 2 bases and J by 2 bases, 3 bases remained unmatched. CDR3 DNA: TGTGCCAGCAGCTTACAGGGGGTGGCTGGAAACACCATATATTTT. Translating gives CASSLQGVAGNTIYF. The full variable domain, rest sourced from reference TRBV7-8 and TRBJ1-3, is GAGVSQSPRYKVAKRGQDVALRCDPISGHVSLFWYQQALGQGPEFLTYFQNEAQLDKSGLPSDRFFAERPEGSVSTLKIQRTQQEDSAVYLCASSLQGVAGNTIYFGEGSWLTVV.

This clone was seen only once. The CDR3 DNA reads as TGTGCCAGCAGCCAAGTGGCCGGGTGGTATGGCTACACCTTC. Translating it yields CASSQVAGWYGYTF. V is TRBV14 and J is TRBJ1-2; no definite D call. The CDR3 runs to 14 residues. From germline, CDR1 is SGHDN and CDR2 FVKESK. Trimming left V 1 base short and J 5 bases short, with 11 bases between.

About this clone itself: Other DNA sequences of this sample code for an identical CDR3. This chain joins TRBV24-1 and TRBJ2-3; TRBD2 matches at 13 bases. The length of the CDR3 is 15 residues. V shed 2 bases, J shed 6 bases, and the junction held 1 base outside the gene matches. The germline CDR1 and CDR2 sequences are KGHDR and SFDVKD. This CDR3 reads CATSDWTSGSDTQYF. The CDR3, as DNA: TGTGCCACCAGTGATTGGACTAGCGGGAGCGATACGCAGTATTTT.

This chain links TRBV6-2 or TRBV6-3 with TRBJ1-2; D uncertain. V shed 6 bases and J shed 8 bases, with 25 bases lying between them. Germline V gene sequence: CDR1 MNHEY, CDR2 SVGEGT. The CDR3 is 16 amino acids. The CDR3 bases are TGTGCCAGCAGCCCCAGAATACAAGATTACCTAAGGGGCTACACCTTC. Protein: CASSPRIQDYLRGYTF.

This chain joins TRBV4-3 and TRBJ2-1; 8 nucleotides match TRBD1. After removal of 5 bases from V and 2 bases from J, the junction contained 14 bases not matched to a gene. This CDR3 has 18 amino acids. CDR1 is LGHNA and CDR2 is YSLEER in the germline V gene. The CDR3 bases are TGCGCCAGCAGCGAAGGACTCGGACAGGGTCCAACCTACAATGAGCAGTTCTTC. Protein: CASSEGLGQGPTYNEQFF.

V usage is TRBV7-2 and J usage is TRBJ2-7; D gene uncertain. Germline CDR1 reads SGHTA; CDR2 reads FQGNSA. CDR3 length: 12 amino acids. With 0 bases removed from V and 10 bases from J, the gap between germline ends came to 10 bases. The CDR3, as DNA: TGTGCCAGCAGCTTAGCGGGTCCCCTCCAGTACTTC. Its translation is CASSLAGPLQYF.

Only one count was recorded for this clone. V and J are TRBV10-1 and TRBJ1-2; D not resolved. CDR3 size: 8 residues. Germline V gives CDR1 WNHNN, CDR2 SYGVQD (reference sequence). V lost 5 bases, J lost 14 bases, and 6 bases lay in between. DNA of the CDR3: TGCGCCAGCAGTCTGCGGACCTTC. Translation: CASSLRTF.

V and J are TRBV6-6 and TRBJ1-2; D gene unclear. The CDR3 is 17 amino acids. V gave up 5 bases and J gave up 1 base, with 20 bases separating them. CDR1 is MNHNY, CDR2 SVGAGI, per germline (reference sequence). DNA for the CDR3: TGTGCCAGCAGTCAGTCACCCATGGACGGTAGTAACTATGGCTACACCTTC. Translating gives CASSQSPMDGSNYGYTF.

The rearrangement joins TRBV28 to TRBJ1-2; D is unclear. In germline, CDR1 is MDHEN, CDR2 SYDVKM. V was clipped by 2 bases and J by 5 bases, with 9 bases between them. The CDR3 extends over 13 amino acids. The CDR3 protein is CASSLPGSYGYTF. CDR3 DNA sequence: TGTGCCAGCAGTTTACCCGGATCTTATGGCTACACCTTC.

The V and J genes are TRBV7-9 and TRBJ2-1; D is perhaps TRBD1 (5 bases). The CDR3 has 14 amino acids. V was pared by 1 base and J by 9 bases, with 13 bases between. Looked up from germline, CDR1 is SEHNR and CDR2 is FQNEAQ (reference sequence). The CDR3 DNA reads as TGTGCCAGCAGCTTAGATTCCCAGGGCGGTGAGCAGTTCTTC. Its protein is CASSLDSQGGEQFF.

V usage is TRBV2 and J usage is TRBJ2-7; TRBD1 aligns across 9 bases. Unmatched junction bases numbered 6, after V lost 3 bases and J lost 6 bases. Germline V CDR1 and CDR2: SNHLY, FYNNEI. This CDR3 spans 14 amino acids. As DNA, the CDR3 is TGTGCCAGCAGTGAGGGGGACAGGGTTTCCGAGCAGTACTTC. It codes for CASSEGDRVSEQYF.

The V and J genes are TRBV2 and TRBJ1-2; 11 nucleotides agree with TRBD1. Germline CDR1 SNHLY, CDR2 FYNNEI. V was clipped by 6 bases and J by 7 bases; unmatched bases: 7. The CDR3 totals 14 residues. As DNA, the CDR3 is TGTGCCAGCAGAGAGGACAGGGGGCGAAGTGGCTACACCTTC. It yields the protein CASREDRGRSGYTF.

The V call is TRBV28, the J call TRBJ1-2; TRBD1 is a possible D gene (5 bases). Trimming removed 3 bases at V and 6 bases at J, with 8 bases between. The CDR3 spans 12 residues. Germline V lookup: CDR1 MDHEN, CDR2 SYDVKM. CDR3 sequence reads: CASSFGGDGYTF. DNA for the CDR3: TGTGCCAGCAGTTTTGGGGGAGATGGCTACACCTTC.

J is TRBJ1-4 and V is TRBV29-1; tentative D call: TRBD1 (5 bases). CDR1 is SQVTM, CDR2 ANQGSEA, per germline. The CDR3 has 15 amino acids. The V end was cut by 5 bases, the J end by 1 base, with 14 bases between. This CDR3 reads CSVSQGILTNEKLFF. The CDR3 nucleotides read TGCAGCGTTTCTCAGGGAATATTAACTAATGAAAAACTGTTTTTT.

V and J are TRBV18 and TRBJ2-3; D gene uncertain. This CDR3 has 15 residues. Trimming pared 0 bases from V and 0 bases from J, leaving 7 bases between. Germline lookup yields CDR1 KGHSH and CDR2 LQKENI. The CDR3 loop reads CASSPPGLSTDTQYF. CDR3 coding DNA: TGTGCCAGCTCACCACCGGGGTTGAGCACAGATACGCAGTATTTT.

This rearrangement joins TRBV6-5 to TRBJ1-2, with 8 bases identical to TRBD1. V was clipped by 0 bases and J by 4 bases; unmatched bases: 7. The germline V gene encodes CDR1 MNHEY and CDR2 SVGAGI. This CDR3 has 16 amino acids. In DNA form, the CDR3 reads TGTGCCAGCAGTTACTCCGGGGTCGACAGGGGCTATGGCTACACCTTC. It specifies CASSYSGVDRGYGYTF.

The chain is built from TRBV7-2 and TRBJ1-4, with unresolved D. Germline CDR1 reads SGHTA; CDR2 reads FQGNSA. The V end was cut by 5 bases, the J end by 7 bases, with 14 bases between. This CDR3 has 14 amino acids. In DNA, the CDR3 is TGTGCCAGCAGCGGTGGAAACCTTGGTGAAAAACTGTTTTTT. Its protein is CASSGGNLGEKLFF.

The DNA of the CDR3 is TGTGCCAGCAGCCAATACAGGGGGAAGGGGACTGAAGCTTTCTTT. It specifies CASSQYRGKGTEAFF. The chain employs TRBV14 and TRBJ1-1, with 8 bases that match TRBD1. From germline, CDR1 is SGHDN and CDR2 FVKESK. The CDR3 loop spans 15 amino acids. V was clipped by 2 bases and J by 5 bases; unmatched bases: 7.

The CDR3 sequence is CALTSNPSYEQYF. The CDR3 bases are TGTGCCCTAACTAGTAACCCTTCCTACGAGCAGTACTTC. The chain links TRBV6-5 to TRBJ2-7; possible D gene TRBD2, 5 bases. V was clipped by 11 bases and J by 1 base, with 15 bases between them. CDR1 and CDR2 from the germline V gene are MNHEY and SVGAGI. The CDR3 loop spans 13 amino acids.

This clone has only one observation. The V call is TRBV7-9, the J call TRBJ2-1; D ambiguous. V dropped 5 bases and J dropped 1 base, with 6 bases sitting between them. Looked up from germline, CDR1 is SEHNR and CDR2 is FQNEAQ (reference sequence). The CDR3 is made up of 13 amino acids. CDR3 bases: TGTGCCAGCAGCCTGGAATCCTACAATGAGCAGTTCTTC. It is translated as CASSLESYNEQFF. Drawing the rest from reference TRBV7-9 and TRBJ2-1, the complete variable domain is DTGVSQNPRHKITKRGQNVTFRCDPISEHNRLYWYRQTLGQGPEFLTYFQNEAQLEKSRLLSDRFSAERPKGSFSTLEIQRTEQGDSAMYLCASSLESYNEQFFGPGTRLTVL.

CDR3: CASSLMNNEQFF. For the CDR3, the DNA is TGTGCCAGCAGCTTGATGAACAATGAGCAGTTCTTC. This chain connects TRBV5-4 to TRBJ2-1, with D hard to call. The CDR3 is 12 residues long. V shed 1 base and J shed 5 bases, with 4 bases lying between them. Germline values: CDR1 SGHNT, CDR2 YYREEE (reference sequence).

V gene TRBV12-3 or TRBV12-4 combines with J gene TRBJ2-7, with D possibly matching TRBD2 (5 bases). The CDR3 is 12 amino acids. Trimming removed 6 bases from V and 6 bases from J, with 12 bases in between. The CDR3, as DNA: TGTGCCAGCAGCTTTCAGGCGGGCGAGCAGTACTTC. Protein: CASSFQAGEQYF.

Written as DNA, the CDR3 is TGTGCCAGCAGTCCCAACCAACCGGGAATTCAAGAAGCTTTCTTT. Its translation is CASSPNQPGIQEAFF. The chain has TRBV7-2 and TRBJ1-1; D gene ambiguous. This CDR3 is 15 amino acids long. The germline gives CDR1 SGHTA, CDR2 FQGNSA. The V end was cut by 6 bases, the J end by 8 bases, with 22 bases between.

The chain uses TRBV10-3 and TRBJ2-2; tentative D call: TRBD2 (6 bases). V dropped 0 bases and J dropped 1 base, with 18 bases sitting between them. This CDR3 is built from 19 residues. Germline-derived CDR1 and CDR2 are ENHRY and SYGVKD. The CDR3 DNA is TGTGCCATCAGTGAGTCGAGCCCTAGCGTCACCCAGAACACCGGGGAGCTGTTTTTT. Translated: CAISESSPSVTQNTGELFF.

In its sample, this clone was seen once. This chain uses TRBV7-2 with TRBJ2-2; D is perhaps TRBD1 or TRBD2 (5 bases each). CDR3 length equals 14 residues. Germline lookup yields CDR1 SGHTA and CDR2 FQGNSA. V lost 4 bases, J lost 3 bases, and 9 bases lay in between. CDR3 protein: CASSSGTYTGELFF. The CDR3 DNA sequence: TGTGCCAGCAGCTCCGGGACCTACACCGGGGAGCTGTTTTTT.